A single sample is the source of the 4 T cell receptor beta chains below, sequenced in a study of blood T cell repertoires in COVID-19. Generated by immunoSEQ multiplex PCR, the TCRdb table keeps only in-frame clones and is missing some. The sample yields some 260,000 clones, under 90% seen once. Sequencing was done on a sample of peripheral blood. These receptors all stem from a woman younger than 30 with acute or convalescent COVID-19.

The V and J genes are TRBV6-2 or TRBV6-3 and TRBJ2-1; D call uncertain. Germline-derived CDR1 and CDR2 are MNHEY and SVGEGT. The CDR3 length is 13 residues. The V end lost 4 bases, the J end lost 6 bases, and 10 bases lay between the germline ends. The CDR3 DNA follows: TGTGCCAGCAGTTCAGTACTAATCAATGAGCAGTTCTTC. Encoded protein: CASSSVLINEQFF.

The rearrangement joins TRBV7-9 to TRBJ2-7; TRBD1 is a possible D gene (6 bases). Germline V CDR1 and CDR2: SEHNR, FQNEAQ (reference sequence). CDR3 size: 14 residues. Trimming shortened V by 1 base and J by 5 bases, and 12 bases separated the two germline ends. Here the CDR3 DNA reads TGTGCCAGCAGCTTAGTGGGCAGGGGTGACGAGCAGTACTTC. As protein: CASSLVGRGDEQYF.

This sequence joins TRBV3-1 (or the pseudogene TRBV3-2) and TRBJ1-1; 7 bases are shared with TRBD1. Germline V CDR1 and CDR2: LGHDT, YNNKEL (reference sequence). The CDR3 length is 15 residues. J gave up 4 bases and V 7 bases, and 12 bases lay outside the gene matches. The CDR3: CASTEQQGFGTEAFF. The CDR3 DNA is TGTGCCAGCACAGAACAACAGGGGTTCGGCACTGAAGCTTTCTTT.

This chain joins TRBV9 and TRBJ2-3, with D possibly matching TRBD2 (5 bases). This CDR3 comprises 16 residues. The germline gives CDR1 SGDLS, CDR2 YYNGEE. V was cut by 0 bases and J by 2 bases, with 13 bases left in between. The CDR3 sequence is CASSVGPSGSTDTQYF. As DNA, the CDR3 is TGTGCCAGCAGCGTAGGCCCCAGCGGATCCACAGATACGCAGTATTTT.